A single sample gave rise to the 15 T cell receptor beta chains below, sequenced in a study of blood T cell repertoires in COVID-19. TCRdb's copy holds only in-frame clones and misses some; the assay was immunoSEQ multiplex PCR. The sample contains roughly 170,000 clones, about 84% of which appear only once. Sequencing was carried out using PBMCs or T cells enriched from blood (not recorded which). Receptor source: a man aged 50-59 years who had recovered from COVID-19.

This clone occurred once. The rearrangement joins TRBV9 to TRBJ1-3, with D possibly TRBD1 on 5 matching bases. This CDR3 is 16 amino acids long. Looked up from germline, CDR1 is SGDLS and CDR2 is YYNGEE. The germline V and J ends were trimmed by 1 base and 0 bases, with 11 bases remaining between them. This CDR3 reads CASSVLDSHSGNTIYF. In DNA, the CDR3 is TGTGCCAGCAGCGTACTTGACAGTCACTCTGGAAACACCATATATTTT.

The rearrangement links TRBV5-1 to TRBJ1-1, with TRBD1 identical over 7 bases. V gave up 5 bases and J gave up 4 bases; unmatched junction bases: 2. This CDR3 has 12 residues. Germline-derived CDR1 and CDR2 are SGHRS and YFSETQ. The CDR3 is CASRTGVTEAFF. For the CDR3, the DNA is TGCGCCAGCAGAACAGGGGTCACTGAAGCTTTCTTT.

This chain joins TRBV2 and TRBJ2-2, with TRBD2 identical over 7 bases. V shed 2 bases and J 4 bases; nucleotides not matched to a gene: 10. Germline-derived CDR1 and CDR2 are SNHLY and FYNNEI. The CDR3 contains 17 residues. For the CDR3, the DNA is TGTGCCAGCAGTGAAATTAAAGCGGGGCTCTTCACCGGGGAGCTGTTTTTT. Translation: CASSEIKAGLFTGELFF.

This clone came up once. The V and J genes are TRBV2 and TRBJ2-1, with 8 nucleotides matching TRBD2. The CDR3 loop spans 15 amino acids. Unmatched junction bases numbered 6, after V lost 6 bases and J lost 2 bases. Germline CDR1 SNHLY, CDR2 FYNNEI. In DNA form, the CDR3 reads TGTGCCAGCAGGGAGCGGGGGTTTACCTACAATGAGCAGTTCTTC. Protein sequence: CASRERGFTYNEQFF. The entire variable domain, with the rest obtained from reference TRBV2 and TRBJ2-1, is as follows: EPEVTQTPSHQVTQMGQEVILRCVPISNHLYFYWYRQILGQKVEFLVSFYNNEISEKSEIFDDQFSVERPDGSNFTLKIRSTKLEDSAMYFCASRERGFTYNEQFFGPGTRLTVL.

This clone has only a few counts. This chain links TRBV9 with TRBJ2-3; D is perhaps TRBD2 (7 bases). V was cut by 0 bases and J by 10 bases, with 9 bases left in between. Germline values: CDR1 SGDLS, CDR2 YYNGEE. CDR3 length equals 12 residues. The CDR3 protein is CASSVEGGPQYF. The CDR3 DNA reads as TGTGCCAGCAGCGTAGAGGGGGGGCCGCAGTATTTT.

The chain combines TRBV7-2 with TRBJ1-4, with 7 bases that match TRBD1. This CDR3 is built from 14 residues. After removal of 8 bases from V and 7 bases from J, the junction contained 10 bases not matched to a gene. In germline, CDR1 is SGHTA, CDR2 FQGNSA. This chain's CDR3 is CASRRQGRGEKLFF. The CDR3 coding sequence is TGTGCCAGCCGAAGACAGGGACGCGGTGAAAAACTGTTTTTT. The whole variable domain, filled in from reference TRBV7-2 and TRBJ1-4, reads GAGVSQSPSNKVTEKGKDVELRCDPISGHTALYWYRQSLGQGLEFLIYFQGNSAPDKSGLPSDRFSAERTGGSVSTLTIQRTQQEDSAVYLCASRRQGRGEKLFFGSGTQLSVL.

The rearrangement joins TRBV11-2 to TRBJ2-3, with D possibly matching TRBD1 (5 bases). Trimming removed 5 bases at V and 6 bases at J, with 12 bases between. The CDR3 contains 13 residues. Germline V gene lookup returns CDR1 SGHAT and CDR2 FQNNGV. The CDR3 sequence: CASSPRRGDTQYF. The CDR3 nucleotides are TGTGCCAGCAGCCCCCGTAGGGGCGATACGCAGTATTTT.

The chain links TRBV11-2 to TRBJ1-1, with no clear D. Germline values: CDR1 SGHAT, CDR2 FQNNGV. The CDR3 sequence is 15 residues long. V dropped 0 bases and J dropped 5 bases, with 13 bases sitting between them. CDR3 region: CASSLDWREWTEAFF. The CDR3 DNA sequence: TGTGCCAGCAGCTTAGATTGGAGGGAATGGACTGAAGCTTTCTTT. The full variable domain, in which reference TRBV11-2 and TRBJ1-1 provide the parts outside the CDR3, is EAGVAQSPRYKIIEKRQSVAFWCNPISGHATLYWYQQILGQGPKLLIQFQNNGVVDDSQLPKDRFSAERLKGVDSTLKIQPAKLEDSAVYLCASSLDWREWTEAFFGQGTRLTVV.

V gene TRBV6-2 or TRBV6-3 combines with J gene TRBJ1-5; TRBD1 matches 7 bases. The CDR3 runs 16 residues. The junction had 10 bases not matched to a gene; V was cut back by 5 bases and J by 3 bases. The germline V gene encodes CDR1 MNHEY and CDR2 SVGEGT. The CDR3 region is CASSRPPGQINQPQHF. The CDR3 DNA follows: TGTGCCAGCAGTAGACCTCCGGGACAGATCAATCAGCCCCAGCATTTT.

This clone showed up just a few times. CDR3 sequence: CASNRESNQPQHF. CDR3 bases: TGTGCCAGCAACAGGGAAAGCAATCAGCCCCAGCATTTT. This chain links TRBV12-3 or TRBV12-4 with TRBJ1-5; maybe TRBD1 (6 bases). CDR3 length: 13 residues. Between the trimmed V and J ends, which lost 7 bases and 1 base, there was a span of 8 bases.

The rearrangement links TRBV4-1 to TRBJ1-1; perhaps TRBD1 as D (5 bases). The CDR3 length is 14 residues. V lost 4 bases and J lost 2, with 11 bases in between. Germline CDR1 and CDR2: MGHRA and YSYEKL. CDR3 residues: CASSPGGVNTEAFF. In DNA form, the CDR3 reads TGCGCCAGCAGCCCTGGGGGGGTTAACACTGAAGCTTTCTTT.

This clone was seen once. The chain has TRBV27 and TRBJ1-1; 7 positions match TRBD1. Per germline, CDR1 MNHEY and CDR2 SMNVEV (reference sequence). Germline trimming cut 5 bases from V and 1 base from J; bases unmatched to any gene: 10. This CDR3 contains 16 residues. DNA of the CDR3: TGTGCCAGCAGTCCAAATCTTGGACAGGAGAACACTGAAGCTTTCTTT. Its protein is CASSPNLGQENTEAFF.

This rearrangement joins TRBV7-9 to TRBJ2-2, with 7 bases fitting TRBD1. The germline V gene encodes CDR1 SEHNR and CDR2 FQNEAQ (reference sequence). V shed 1 base, J shed 8 bases, and the junction held 1 base outside the gene matches. CDR3 length: 13 residues. CDR3 sequence reads: CASSLEGAGELFF. The CDR3 coding sequence is TGTGCCAGCAGCTTAGAGGGGGCTGGGGAGCTGTTTTTT.

The genes are TRBV7-2 and TRBJ2-1, with 8 nucleotides matching TRBD2. The CDR3 sequence is 15 residues long. In germline, CDR1 is SGHTA, CDR2 FQGNSA. With 1 base clipped from V and 4 bases from J, the junction kept 3 bases outside the gene matches. The CDR3 loop is CASSLVAGIYNEQFF. The CDR3 DNA reads TGTGCCAGCAGCTTAGTAGCGGGGATATACAATGAGCAGTTCTTC.

The genes are TRBV9 and TRBJ1-5, with 7 bases that match TRBD1. CDR1 and CDR2 from the germline V gene are SGDLS and YYNGEE. The V and J ends lost 4 bases and 4 bases, in that order; junction bases with no gene match: 14. This CDR3 is 17 amino acids long. DNA of the CDR3: TGTGCCAGCAGCCCTCCAGGGGGGTCACATACAAATCAGCCCCAGCATTTT. Translated: CASSPPGGSHTNQPQHF.